This TCR beta chain was profiled in a study of STAT5B mutations in CD4+ large granular lymphocyte leukemia. About the study: Among healthy donors, a particular HLA allele went with more CDR3 'QG' motifs.

The repertoire was sequenced with immunoSEQ multiplex PCR; TCRdb's copy has only in-frame clones and lacks some. Among some 40,000 clones listed, just over 85% were seen once. Buffy coats from healthy blood donors served as controls. V gave up 6 bases and J gave up 0 bases; unmatched junction bases: 3. The germline V gene has CDR1 KGHSH and CDR2 LQKENI. The CDR3 length is 14 residues. Sequenced material: CD4+ T cells from blood buffy coats. This sequence originates from a human donor in good health. V gene TRBV18 combines with J gene TRBJ1-2; TRBD1 matches at 8 bases. The CDR3 coding sequence is TGTGCCAGCTCGGAGGACAGGGCTAACTATGGCTACACCTTC. Its translation is CASSEDRANYGYTF.